The 16 T cell receptor beta chains reported below all come from one sample, sequenced in a study of PD-1 blockade in classical Hodgkin lymphoma. Following autologous stem cell transplantation, relapse occurred in every patient, and exposure to brentuximab vedotin varied. The method was immunoSEQ multiplex PCR; TCRdb's version includes in-frame clones alone and lacks a portion of them. The data show around 5,000 clones, 63% seen once. Sequenced here: peripheral blood mononuclear cells (PBMCs), sampled at baseline. The receptors derive from a human donor with classical Hodgkin lymphoma.

In this sample, this clone is medium-sized. The genes are TRBV5-1 and TRBJ1-1; D is undetermined. With 0 bases removed from V and 2 bases from J, the gap between germline ends came to 11 bases. Looked up from germline, CDR1 is SGHRS and CDR2 is YFSETQ. There are 15 residues in the CDR3. The DNA for the CDR3 is TGCGCCAGCAGCTTGGGGGCGGGTCACAACACTGAAGCTTTCTTT. It yields the protein CASSLGAGHNTEAFF.

The chain combines TRBV25-1 with TRBJ2-7; D is ambiguous. Trimming stripped 1 base from V and 2 bases from J, with 9 bases between. Per the germline V gene, CDR1 is MGHDK and CDR2 is SYGVNS. This CDR3 comprises 14 residues. CDR3 DNA: TGTGCCAGCAGTGAATCGTTGAGGCCCTACGAGCAGTACTTC. This gives the protein CASSESLRPYEQYF.

The chain couples TRBV7-9 to TRBJ2-3, with D tentatively TRBD2 (5 bases). Per germline, CDR1 SEHNR and CDR2 FQNEAQ (reference sequence). Trimming took 5 bases from V and 2 from J, leaving 17 bases between them. The CDR3 contains 16 residues. Written as DNA, the CDR3 is TGTGCCAGCAGCCCTCGCGGCGGGCTTAACACAGATACGCAGTATTTT. It is translated as CASSPRGGLNTDTQYF.

In its sample, this clone was seen a few times. The gene calls are TRBV29-1 and TRBJ1-1; D is unresolved. This CDR3 spans 13 amino acids. Trimming pared 7 bases from V and 0 bases from J, leaving 12 bases between. The germline CDR1 and CDR2 sequences are SQVTM and ANQGSEA. The CDR3 region is CSGRASLNTEAFF. The CDR3 nucleotides read TGCAGCGGGAGGGCAAGTTTGAACACTGAAGCTTTCTTT.

In its sample, this clone is large. The chain is built from TRBV30 and TRBJ1-1; D ambiguous. This CDR3 has 12 residues. The germline gives CDR1 GTSNPN, CDR2 SVGIG (reference sequence). The V and J ends lost 4 bases and 2 bases respectively, with 8 bases between them. CDR3: CAWTAFNTEAFF. The CDR3 nucleotides read TGTGCCTGGACTGCTTTTAACACTGAAGCTTTCTTT.

The chain joins TRBV25-1 to TRBJ2-2, with 10 bases matching TRBD1. Trimming removed 8 bases from V and 1 base from J; junction bases left unmatched: 7. The CDR3 consists of 16 residues. CDR1 is MGHDK and CDR2 is SYGVNS in the germline V gene. The CDR3 loop reads CASATGQGRNTGELFF. CDR3 DNA: TGTGCCAGCGCGACGGGACAGGGGCGGAACACCGGGGAGCTGTTTTTT.

This clone was counted a few times. The V call is TRBV7-2, the J call TRBJ2-6; D is unclear. The germline V gene has CDR1 SGHTA and CDR2 FQGNSA. The CDR3 runs 15 residues. Trimming stripped 3 bases from V and 1 base from J, with 7 bases between. The CDR3 DNA reads TGTGCCAGCAGCTTTTCGGTATCTGGGGCCAACGTCCTGACTTTC. It codes for CASSFSVSGANVLTF.

This sequence joins TRBV9 and TRBJ2-7; 11 nucleotides line up with TRBD1. Germline V CDR1 and CDR2: SGDLS, YYNGEE. The CDR3 covers 14 residues. J was trimmed by 3 bases and V by 4 bases; bases with no gene match: 3. CDR3 DNA: TGTGCCAGCAGCCTAGGGACAGGGGGCTACGAGCAGTACTTC. Translating it yields CASSLGTGGYEQYF.

The chain couples TRBV2 to TRBJ1-1; 7 bases match TRBD1. V trimming: 7 bases; J trimming: 6 bases; junction bases outside the gene matches: 2. The V gene's germline CDR1 is SNHLY and CDR2 FYNNEI. This CDR3 is built from 11 residues. As DNA, the CDR3 is TGTGCCAGCAAGCAGGGGGCTGAAGCTTTCTTT. This gives the protein CASKQGAEAFF.

V usage is TRBV7-9 and J usage is TRBJ1-2, with TRBD1 as a possible D gene (5 bases). The V gene lost 7 bases and the J gene lost 13 bases, with 16 bases spanning the gap. CDR3 size: 11 residues. Germline CDR1 SEHNR, CDR2 FQNEAQ (reference sequence). As DNA, the CDR3 is TGTGCCAGCACCCAGATCTCAGGGCCCACCTTC. Translation: CASTQISGPTF. Filled out from reference TRBV7-9 and TRBJ1-2, the complete variable domain reads DTGVSQNPRHKITKRGQNVTFRCDPISEHNRLYWYRQTLGQGPEFLTYFQNEAQLEKSRLLSDRFSAERPKGSFSTLEIQRTEQGDSAMYLCASTQISGPTFGSGTRLTVV.

This clone was recorded a few times. CDR3 DNA sequence: TGTGCCAGTAGCCCTAACCGGGACAGGTCATACGAGCAGTACTTC. Its protein product is CASSPNRDRSYEQYF. J is TRBJ2-7 and V is TRBV19; TRBD1 matches at 8 bases. J was trimmed by 4 bases and V by 6 bases; bases with no gene match: 11. The CDR3 runs to 15 residues. Per the germline V gene, CDR1 is LNHDA and CDR2 is SQIVND (reference sequence).

This clone was seen a handful of times. DNA of the CDR3: TGTGCCAGTACCTTTGCAGGTTTACAGCCCCAGCATTTT. It is translated as CASTFAGLQPQHF. The rearrangement uses TRBV19 and TRBJ1-5, with D uncertain. With 7 bases removed from V and 7 bases from J, the gap between germline ends came to 14 bases. The germline CDR1 and CDR2 sequences are LNHDA and SQIVND (reference sequence). The CDR3 runs to 13 residues.

V is TRBV19 and J is TRBJ2-1; no clear D. The V and J ends lost 5 bases and 9 bases respectively, with 14 bases between them. The germline gives CDR1 LNHDA, CDR2 SQIVND (reference sequence). The length of the CDR3 is 13 residues. CDR3 sequence: CASSLTSMGEQFF. The CDR3 bases are TGTGCCAGTAGTCTAACCTCAATGGGTGAGCAGTTCTTC.

The chain is built from TRBV6-5 and TRBJ1-1; TRBD1 matches at 8 bases. Germline loops: CDR1 MNHEY, CDR2 SVGAGI. This CDR3 is built from 12 residues. V gave up 6 bases and J gave up 11 bases; unmatched junction bases: 8. The CDR3: CASRKVQGGAFF. The CDR3, as DNA: TGTGCCAGCAGAAAAGTACAGGGGGGGGCTTTCTTT.

This clone has more than one count but fewer than ten. This chain joins TRBV9 and TRBJ2-3; D call uncertain. This CDR3 contains 13 residues. V lost 5 bases, J lost 5 bases, and 12 bases lay in between. The germline V gene has CDR1 SGDLS and CDR2 YYNGEE. CDR3 sequence (DNA): TGTGCCAGCAGTTTATCCCCAGAAGATACGCAGTATTTT. Translated: CASSLSPEDTQYF. The entire variable domain, with the rest obtained from reference TRBV9 and TRBJ2-3, is as follows: DSGVTQTPKHLITATGQRVTLRCSPRSGDLSVYWYQQSLDQGLQFLIQYYNGEERAKGNILERFSAQQFPDLHSELNLSSLELGDSALYFCASSLSPEDTQYFGPGTRLTVL.

The J gene is TRBJ1-1, the V gene TRBV9, with TRBD1 matching 7 bases. From germline, CDR1 is SGDLS and CDR2 YYNGEE. This CDR3 has 14 amino acids. The V gene end was trimmed by 0 bases and the J gene end by 1 base; junction bases not matched to a gene: 0. CDR3 nucleotide sequence: TGTGCCAGCAGCGTAGAGGGGGCGAACACTGAAGCTTTCTTT. Translation: CASSVEGANTEAFF.